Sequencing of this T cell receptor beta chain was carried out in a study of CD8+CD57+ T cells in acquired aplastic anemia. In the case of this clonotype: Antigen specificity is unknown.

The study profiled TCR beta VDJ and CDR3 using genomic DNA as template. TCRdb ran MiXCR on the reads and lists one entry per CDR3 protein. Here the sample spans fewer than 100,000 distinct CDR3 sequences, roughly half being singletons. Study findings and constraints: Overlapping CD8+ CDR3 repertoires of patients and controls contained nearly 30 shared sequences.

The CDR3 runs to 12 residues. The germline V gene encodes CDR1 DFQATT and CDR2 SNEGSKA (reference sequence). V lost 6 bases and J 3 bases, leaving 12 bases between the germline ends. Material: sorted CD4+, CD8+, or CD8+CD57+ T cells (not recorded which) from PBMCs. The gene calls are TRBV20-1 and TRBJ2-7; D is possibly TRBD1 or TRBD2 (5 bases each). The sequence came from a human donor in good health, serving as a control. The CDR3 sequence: CSATGTVYEQYF. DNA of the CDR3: TGCAGTGCCACCGGGACGGTCTACGAGCAGTACTTC.